This T cell receptor (beta chain) was identified during a study of T-cell reconstitution after alpha-beta-depleted transplantation in children. CDR1 is KGHSH, CDR2 LQKENI, per germline. The V end was cut by 5 bases, the J end by 4 bases, with 9 bases between. The CDR3 runs 13 residues. In its sample, this clonotype was seen a few times. A TCRbeta library incorporating unique molecular identifiers was prepared. In TCRdb, the PCR reads were re-called with MiXCR into one record per CDR3 protein. The table includes about 420,000 distinct CDR3 sequences, about 16% detected once. This specimen was PBMCs, mostly from graft donor cells, taken 360 days after TCRalphabeta/CD19-depleted stem cell transplant. The clonotype originates from a boy less than two years old who had a stem cell transplant for Wiskott-Aldrich syndrome, so the T cells may come from the graft donor. This chain joins TRBV18 and TRBJ2-1; TRBD2 is a possible D gene (5 bases). This CDR3 is CASSRRVYNEQFF. CDR3 DNA: TGTGCCAGCTCAAGGCGGGTTTACAATGAGCAGTTCTTC.